Detailed here is one TCR beta chain. As yet, its antigen is unknown. With around 500 ng total RNA as template and a constant-region primer, TCR beta cDNA was made. TCR beta libraries came from three nested multiplex PCR rounds using slightly modified ARM-PCR. Using its own MiXCR run on the multiplex PCR reads, TCRdb lists one record per CDR3 protein. In the table there are fewer than 110,000 distinct CDR3 sequences, approximately 70% of which are singletons. The sample originates from a study of tumor-infiltrating lymphocytes in primary liver carcinoma. Across the whole study: These were node-negative, non-metastatic T1-T3 tumors of roughly 4 to 10 cm. Regarding the study as a whole: Tumor tissue displayed a significantly greater top-250-clone fraction than blood (p = 0.039). Overlap in tumor-adjacent and tumor-blood pairs fell below that of tumor region pairs.

From around 18-30 mg of unsorted bulk tissue, DNA and RNA were co-extracted together. The study sampled five separate regions from each tumor. This receptor was taken from a woman aged 60 to 75 with primary liver carcinoma and hepatitis B virus infection. The source material was liver tumor tissue from sampling region 2. Described subset: tumor region T2, inferior pole.

The CDR3 bases are TGCAGTGCTCCCGGGACAGGGGGCTCTAATTCACCCCTCCACTTT. Encoded protein: CSAPGTGGSNSPLHF. The chain uses TRBV20-1 and TRBJ1-6; 12 nucleotides line up with TRBD1. Germline lookup yields CDR1 DFQATT and CDR2 SNEGSKA (reference sequence). The CDR3 contains 15 residues. Losses at the gene ends were 5 bases for V and 6 bases for J; bases not matched to a gene: 5.